This paragraph covers one TCR beta chain sequence. These data originate in a study of PD-1 blockade in classical Hodgkin lymphoma. The time point here: cycle 4 day 1 (C4D1), after more than five weeks of nivolumab. Each and every patient relapsed after autologous stem cell transplantation, and patients got differing brentuximab vedotin exposure. V lost 4 bases and J lost 6, with 7 bases in between. This CDR3 contains 11 residues. Per germline, CDR1 MDHEN and CDR2 SYDVKM. Here immunoSEQ multiplex PCR was the method, and the copy in TCRdb shows in-frame clones only, minus some. The data contain roughly 90,000 clones, 65% to 85% of them singletons.

The sequence derives from a human donor with classical Hodgkin lymphoma. This chain links TRBV28 with TRBJ2-7; D is ambiguous. The sequences come from peripheral blood mononuclear cells (PBMCs), collected before the fourth cycle of nivolumab. DNA of the CDR3: TGTGCCAGCAGTTCCACCCTCGAGCAGTACTTC. It codes for CASSSTLEQYF.